This passage covers 11 T cell receptor beta chains from one sample sequenced in a study of kidney transplant recipient with SARS-CoV-2 infection. In TCRdb, the reads were re-called with MiXCR into one record per CDR3 protein. The sample lists 200,000 to 250,000 distinct CDR3 sequences, about 28% occurring once. The sample here was a blood sample, taken at baseline and on day 111 from a kidney transplant recipient. These receptor sequences come from a male patient aged 25 to 39 who had COVID-19 and was a kidney transplant recipient. Some of the T cells may derive from the graft donor.

For this clonotype: A much larger clone sits a single nucleotide away, making a read error possible. This chain uses TRBV5-1 with TRBJ1-2, with no clear D. This CDR3 is built from 16 residues. Between the trimmed V and J ends, which lost 9 bases and 4 bases, there was a span of 25 bases. Germline V lookup: CDR1 SGHRS, CDR2 YFSETQ. CDR3: CANNQISVRKTYGYTF. For the CDR3, the DNA is TGCGCCAACAACCAGATATCGGTTCGAAAGACCTATGGCTACACCTTC.

This clonotype was seen many times. The chain has TRBV6-2 or TRBV6-3 and TRBJ1-5, with 9 bases fitting TRBD1. The CDR3 sequence is 19 residues long. CDR1 and CDR2 from the germline V gene are MNHEY and SVGEGT. The ends lost 5 bases at V and 0 bases at J; junction bases unmatched: 14. DNA of the CDR3: TGTGCCAGCAGTCCACAACCGGGACAGGGAAGATTTAGCAATCAGCCCCAGCATTTT. Residues: CASSPQPGQGRFSNQPQHF.

As regards this clonotype: A much larger clone lies one base from this, so it may be a read error. The chain joins TRBV19 to TRBJ1-1, with 7 bases matching TRBD1. This CDR3 is built from 14 residues. Germline V gives CDR1 LNHDA, CDR2 SQIVND (reference sequence). The CDR3: CAGSIGQGGTEAFF. In DNA form, the CDR3 reads TGTGCCGGTAGTATCGGGCAGGGGGGCACTGAAGCTTTCTTT.

This clonotype was observed many times. V and J are TRBV9 and TRBJ2-6, with TRBD1 identical over 8 bases. Per germline, CDR1 SGDLS and CDR2 YYNGEE. The trim removed 4 bases at V and 0 bases at J, leaving 12 bases unmatched. The length of the CDR3 is 19 residues. CDR3 coding DNA: TGTGCCAGCAGCTTATCCCGGGACAGGTTCCCCTCTGGGGCCAACGTCCTGACTTTC. Translation gives CASSLSRDRFPSGANVLTF.

This clonotype has a count of ten or more. The chain combines TRBV3-1 with TRBJ1-1; D is unclear. In germline, CDR1 is LGHDT, CDR2 YNNKEL (reference sequence). V was pared by 5 bases and J by 4 bases, with 23 bases between. The CDR3 sequence is 17 residues long. CDR3 nucleotide sequence: TGTGCCAGCAGCGCATGCGGTCCCATTTCAATTCGCACTGAAGCTTTCTTT. It codes for CASSACGPISIRTEAFF.

This clonotype appeared many times. This chain joins TRBV24-1 and TRBJ1-2; possible D gene TRBD1, 5 bases. The ends were cut back, 6 bases at V and 7 bases at J, with 14 bases in the middle. The germline CDR1 and CDR2 sequences are KGHDR and SFDVKD. The CDR3 has 13 amino acids. CDR3 loop: CATSSTRGVGYTF. CDR3 nucleotides: TGTGCCACCAGTAGTACAAGGGGCGTTGGCTACACCTTC.

Many counts were recorded for this clonotype. The V gene is TRBV11-2, the J gene TRBJ2-7; D remains ambiguous. This CDR3 has 10 residues. CDR1 and CDR2 (germline): SGHAT, FQNNGV. Between the trimmed V and J ends, which lost 8 bases and 6 bases, there was a span of 8 bases. CDR3 sequence (DNA): TGTGCCAGCCGTCTCGGCGAGCAGTACTTC. The encoded protein is CASRLGEQYF.

This clonotype was seen ten or more times. The V call is TRBV6-2 or TRBV6-3, the J call TRBJ1-2, with D perhaps matching TRBD1 (5 bases). V was cut by 5 bases and J by 3 bases, with 16 bases left in between. Germline CDR1 is MNHEY and CDR2 is SVGEGT. The CDR3 spans 15 residues. CDR3 loop: CASSPGTGVYYGYTF. CDR3 in DNA: TGTGCCAGCAGTCCCGGGACGGGAGTATACTATGGCTACACCTTC.

This clonotype came up many times. The chain carries TRBV5-4 and TRBJ1-2; no definite D call. The CDR3 loop spans 16 amino acids. Germline values: CDR1 SGHNT, CDR2 YYREEE (reference sequence). Trimming stripped 6 bases from V and 4 bases from J, with 22 bases between. CDR3 sequence (DNA): TGTGCCAGCATAGGTAGCGTACCAGGAAAGACCTATGGCTACACCTTC. Translated: CASIGSVPGKTYGYTF.

Worth noting for this clonotype: With a much larger clone just one base away, this may be a read error. The chain joins TRBV30 to TRBJ1-1, with TRBD1 matching 10 bases. In germline, CDR1 is GTSNPN, CDR2 SVGIG (reference sequence). This CDR3 has 12 amino acids. The CDR3 region is CTRQGAGTEAFF. CDR3 DNA sequence: TGTACCCGACAGGGGGCTGGCACTGAAGCTTTCTTT.

In the case of this clonotype: This may be a read error, as it is one base from a much larger clone. The CDR3 DNA sequence: TGTGCCAGCAGTGTCCAAGCACCTGAAGCTTCCTTT. Translated: CASSVQAPEASF. The gene calls are TRBV2 and TRBJ1-1; D unclear. The CDR3 covers 12 residues. Germline V gene data show CDR1 as SNHLY and CDR2 as FYNNEI.